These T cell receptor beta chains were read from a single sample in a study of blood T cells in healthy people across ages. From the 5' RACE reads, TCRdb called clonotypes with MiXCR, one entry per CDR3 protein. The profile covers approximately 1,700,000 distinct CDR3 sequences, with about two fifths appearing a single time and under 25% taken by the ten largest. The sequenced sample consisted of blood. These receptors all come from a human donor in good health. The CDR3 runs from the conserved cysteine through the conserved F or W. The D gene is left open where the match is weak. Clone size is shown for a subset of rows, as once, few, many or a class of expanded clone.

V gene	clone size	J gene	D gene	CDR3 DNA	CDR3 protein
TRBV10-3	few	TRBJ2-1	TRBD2	TGTGCCACTATGGGACTAGCGGATAACAATGAGCAGTTCTTC	CATMGLADNNEQFF
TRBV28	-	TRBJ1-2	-	TGTGCCAGCACCCTCCAACAGGGAACGGATGGCTACACCTTC	CASTLQQGTDGYTF
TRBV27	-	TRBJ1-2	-	TGTGCCAGCAGTCCGTCCGTGGTCCATGGCTACACCTTC	CASSPSVVHGYTF
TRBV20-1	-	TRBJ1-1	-	TGCAGTGCTAGGGCACAGGGTATTCGCACTGAAGCTTTCTTT	CSARAQGIRTEAFF
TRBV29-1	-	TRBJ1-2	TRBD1	TGCAGCGTCGGTACAGGGGATGCAAACTATGGCTACACCTTC	CSVGTGDANYGYTF
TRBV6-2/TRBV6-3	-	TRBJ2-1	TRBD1	TGTGCCAGCAGTCGGACAGGGGGGAACTTCAATGAGCAGTTCTTC	CASSRTGGNFNEQFF
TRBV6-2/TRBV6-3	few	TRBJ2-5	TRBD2	TGTGCCAGCAGACTAAGCGGGGGGGTCATGGAGACCCAGTACTTC	CASRLSGGVMETQYF
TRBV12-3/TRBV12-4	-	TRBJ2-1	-	TGTGCCAGCAGTTTCAGACAGTACAATGAGCAGTTCTTC	CASSFRQYNEQFF
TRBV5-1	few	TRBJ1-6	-	TGCGCCAGCAGCTTGGGACAGGCACTCGGGAATTCACCCCTCCACTTT	CASSLGQALGNSPLHF
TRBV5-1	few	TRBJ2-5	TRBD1	TGCGCCACAACACCCGGGACAGCAGGAGAGACCCAGTACTTC	CATTPGTAGETQYF
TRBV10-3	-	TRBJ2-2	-	TGTGCCATCAGTGAGAAGCGGTGGAACACCGGGGAGCTGTTTTTT	CAISEKRWNTGELFF
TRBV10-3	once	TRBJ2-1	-	TGTGCCATCAGTGAGACCCGGACGGGCAGCATTTCCTACAATGAGCAGTTCTTC	CAISETRTGSISYNEQFF
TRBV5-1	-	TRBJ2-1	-	TGCGCCAGCAGCTTGGGGTTCCATTTAAAAGGGTACAATGAGCAGTTCTTC	CASSLGFHLKGYNEQFF
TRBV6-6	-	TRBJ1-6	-	TGTGCCAGCAGTTACCTTGGGGCGAGGGATAATTCACCCCTCCACTTT	CASSYLGARDNSPLHF
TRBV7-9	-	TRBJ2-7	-	TGCGCCAGCAGCGGAGAGAACTCTTACGAGCAGTACTTC	CASSGENSYEQYF
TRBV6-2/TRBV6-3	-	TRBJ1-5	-	TGTGCCAGCAGTCGCAGAGACTTCAATCAGCCCCAGCATTTT	CASSRRDFNQPQHF
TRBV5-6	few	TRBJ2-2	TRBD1	TGTGCCAGCAGCTTCGGACAGGGGAGGACCGGGGAGCTGTTTTTT	CASSFGQGRTGELFF
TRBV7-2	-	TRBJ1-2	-	TGTGCCAGCAGCCTCTCCTCGTGGTTTGGCTACACCTTC	CASSLSSWFGYTF
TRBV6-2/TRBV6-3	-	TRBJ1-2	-	TGTGCCAGCGGACCGGCTGGCTACACCTTC	CASGPAGYTF
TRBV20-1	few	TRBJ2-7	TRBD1	TGCAGTGCGAGGACAGGGAGCGAGCAGTACTTC	CSARTGSEQYF
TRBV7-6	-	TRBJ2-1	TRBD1	TGTGCCAGCAGCTTATTGTCAGCAGGACAGGGTTACAATGAGCAGTTCTTC	CASSLLSAGQGYNEQFF
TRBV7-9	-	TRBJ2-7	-	TGTGCCAGCAGCTTAGTGGTCCTATCCGAGCAGTACTTC	CASSLVVLSEQYF
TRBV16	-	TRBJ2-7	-	TGTGCCAGCAGCCCCCCTGGGGGGGCAGGACTAACCTACGAGCAGTACTTC	CASSPPGGAGLTYEQYF
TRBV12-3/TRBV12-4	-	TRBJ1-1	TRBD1	TGTGCCAGCAGTTGGGGACAGGCGACAAGGTTGAGGATAGCTTTCTTT	CASSWGQATRLRIAFF
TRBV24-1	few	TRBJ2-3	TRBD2	TGTGCCACCAGTGATTTGGGTATAGGACTAGCGATGGATACGCAGTATTTT	CATSDLGIGLAMDTQYF
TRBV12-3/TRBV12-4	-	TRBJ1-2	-	TGTGCCAGCAGTTGGGACAACTCGGGTTATGGCTACACCTTC	CASSWDNSGYGYTF
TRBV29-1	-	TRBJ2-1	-	TGCAGCGTTGAGGGGTCGGCAGGGGGACTCTACAATGAGCAGTTCTTC	CSVEGSAGGLYNEQFF
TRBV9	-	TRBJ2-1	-	TGTGCCGGCAGCGTAGTTGCGGATGCCGTTCTCAATGAGCAGTTCTTC	CAGSVVADAVLNEQFF
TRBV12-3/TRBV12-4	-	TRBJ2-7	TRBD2	TGTGCCAGCAGTTCCCGGACTAGCGGGACCCGCGAGCAGTACTTC	CASSSRTSGTREQYF
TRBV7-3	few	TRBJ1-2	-	TGTGCCAGCAGCCGTTTAGGGAGTGGCTACACCTTC	CASSRLGSGYTF
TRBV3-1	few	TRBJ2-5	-	TGTGCCAGCAGCCAAGGGTATAGGGGTAATGAGCAGTACTTC	CASSQGYRGNEQYF
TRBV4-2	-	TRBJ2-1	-	TGTGCCAGCAGCCAAGCGGGGGGCCGCCGCCCTTACAATGAGCAGTTCTTC	CASSQAGGRRPYNEQFF
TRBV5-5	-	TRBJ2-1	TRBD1	TGTGCCAGCAGAGCAAGACAGGGCTCATTTATTGTTGGTGAGCAGTTCTTC	CASRARQGSFIVGEQFF
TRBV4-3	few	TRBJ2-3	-	TGCGCCAGCAGCCAGTCACGGACCACAGATACGCAGTATTTT	CASSQSRTTDTQYF
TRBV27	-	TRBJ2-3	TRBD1	TGTGCCAGCAGCCCCCAGGGGGCGTTTTTAACAGATACGCAGTATTTT	CASSPQGAFLTDTQYF
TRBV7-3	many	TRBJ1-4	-	TGTGCCAGCAGCTTGAGGGGAGTTAATGAAAAACTGTTTTTT	CASSLRGVNEKLFF
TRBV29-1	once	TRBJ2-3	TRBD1	TGCAGCGACGGACAGGGAAGCACAGATACGCAGTATTTT	CSDGQGSTDTQYF
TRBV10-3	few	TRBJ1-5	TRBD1	TGTGCCATCAGTCCTAATCCGGGACAGGGAAGCAATCAGCCCCAGCATTTT	CAISPNPGQGSNQPQHF
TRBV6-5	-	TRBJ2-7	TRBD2	TGTGCCAGCAGTTACGTAGGACCGGGAGGCTACGAGCAGTACTTC	CASSYVGPGGYEQYF
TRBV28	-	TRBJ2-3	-	TGTGCCAGCATCCTCGCAGCAACAGATACGCAGTATTTT	CASILAATDTQYF
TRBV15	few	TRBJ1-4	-	TGTGCCACCAGCAGAGTCGGCCCTAATGAAAAACTGTTTTTT	CATSRVGPNEKLFF
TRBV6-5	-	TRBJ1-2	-	-	CATKQGRYGCTF
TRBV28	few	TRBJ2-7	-	TGTGCCAGCAGTTTAGGGGCCACCCACGAGCAGTACTTC	CASSLGATHEQYF
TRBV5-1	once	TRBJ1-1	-	TGCGCCAGCAGCAAAGGGGCCGAGAGCACTGAAGCTTTCTTT	CASSKGAESTEAFF